Sequencing of this T cell receptor beta chain was carried out in a study of blood T cell repertoires in COVID-19 (dated by TCRdb to about 2020). With respect to the entire study: Samples from collaborators originated in the United States, Italy and Spain and spanned both the acute and convalescent phases of COVID-19. Subjects who had been exposed to COVID-19, were actively infected with it, or had recovered from it provided the deeply sampled blood TCRbeta repertoires that made up the dataset. The material from the prospective study consisted of cDNA or gDNA derived from T cells, B-cell-depleted T cells, or PBMCs. The repertoires were released in a freely available public database intended as a resource for research on the immune response to SARS-CoV-2. Samples were obtained from the ongoing ImmuneRACE study (first 160 participants) and from about 1,300 subjects provided by 6 global collaborators. Where HLA class I and class II types were available, the types were taken from metadata supplied by the sample provider, not from assay-based typing. A de-identified subject ID, COVID-19 status, age in years and sex were almost always included in the sample metadata.

Each collaborating institution followed its own protocols to collect whole blood in K2EDTA tubes. Collaborator samples were shipped for TCRbeta analysis as frozen whole blood, isolated PBMCs, or DNA extracted from either sample type. TCRbeta CDR3 regions were amplified from genomic DNA using the immunoSEQ Assay, a bias-controlled multiplex PCR. The study's processing was this. The number of nucleated cells in each sample was estimated from the amplification of reference gene primers within the assay. To quantify the absolute abundance of each unique TCRbeta CDR3 rearrangement, sequence reads were collapsed and filtered. For each sample, productive Simpson clonality was calculated as the square root of Simpson's diversity index across productive rearrangements. TCRdb stores this immuneACCESS table with in-frame sequences only. Part of the clones is absent; in the studies checked, under half of the shortfall reflects unresolved V genes, and no reason is known for the rest. The V and J calls and clone size were taken over from that table, and D and trimming were inferred from the DNA. The sample table shows hundreds of thousands of clones, and approximately 88% are seen once. Around 30% of the sample is in the top ten clones.

Of note for this clone: Its antigen is not yet known. No per-base quality is available; no much larger clone lies one base away.

Reading the germline V gene gives CDR1 SGHTA and CDR2 FQGNSA. The CDR3 starts with the cysteine, ends with the phenylalanine, and has 12 residues. The kept DNA is CDR3 alone, 36 bases in frame from the first base. Trimming removed 1 base from V and 8 bases from J, leaving 8 bases between the germline ends. Broader findings and caveats from the paper: Clinical and demographic metadata were provided uncurated, with the amount varying by source and participant.

The sequenced sample was peripheral blood. The sequence is built from TRBV7-2 and TRBJ1-2; the D gene cannot be named for sure. This TCR came from a man aged 35 to 55 with acute or convalescent COVID-19. In nucleotides, the sequence is TGTGCCAGCAGCTTAGTAGAGGCGGGCTACACCTTC. The translation is CASSLVEAGYTF.